This T cell receptor beta chain is drawn from a study of regulatory T cells in long-lasting Graves disease. Stated time point: persistent/refractory GD, antithyroid drugs over 5 years with positive TRAb. PBMC-extracted RNA yielded the TCR library. Germline V lookup: CDR1 SGHTA, CDR2 FQGNSA. The CDR3 runs to 17 residues. The sample holds a few counts of this clonotype. The junction departs from the called germline gene at one end, perhaps through a read error. iRepertoire HTBI primers and Arm-PCR of CDR3 regions built TCR beta libraries. TCRdb redid the calling of the multiplex PCR reads with MiXCR, one entry per CDR3 protein. Of some 330,000 distinct CDR3 sequences listed, less than 30% were seen once; the top ten hold about 29%.

This chain links TRBV7-2 with TRBJ2-6; D uncertain. The input for sequencing was peripheral blood mononuclear cells (PBMCs), taken when the disease was refractory, from a patient treated with antithyroid drugs. This receptor was identified in a woman in her 40s with Graves disease. The CDR3 bases are TGTGCCAGCGGCTTTAGGGTCAGCCCTTCTGGGGCCAACGTCCTGACTTTC. It yields the protein CASGFRVSPSGANVLTF.